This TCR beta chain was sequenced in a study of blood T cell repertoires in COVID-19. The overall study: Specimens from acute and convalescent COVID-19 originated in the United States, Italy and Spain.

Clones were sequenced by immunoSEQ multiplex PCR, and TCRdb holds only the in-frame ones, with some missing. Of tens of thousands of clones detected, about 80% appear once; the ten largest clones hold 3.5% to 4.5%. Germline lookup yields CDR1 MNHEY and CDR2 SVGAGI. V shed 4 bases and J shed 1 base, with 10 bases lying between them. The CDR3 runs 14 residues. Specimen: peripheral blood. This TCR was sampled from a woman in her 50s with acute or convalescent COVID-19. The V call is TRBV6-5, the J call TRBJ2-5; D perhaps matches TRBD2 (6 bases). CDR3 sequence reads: CASSSKAGQETQYF. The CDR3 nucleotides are TGTGCCAGCAGTTCGAAAGCGGGCCAAGAGACCCAGTACTTC.